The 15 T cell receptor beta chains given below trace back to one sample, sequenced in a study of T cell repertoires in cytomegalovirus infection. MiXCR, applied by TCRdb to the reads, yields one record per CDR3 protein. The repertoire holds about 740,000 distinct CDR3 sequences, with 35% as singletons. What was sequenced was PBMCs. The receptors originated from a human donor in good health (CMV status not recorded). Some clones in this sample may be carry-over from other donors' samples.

CDR3 region: CASMPTPSYEQYF. The CDR3 nucleotides read TGTGCCAGCATGCCTACCCCCTCCTACGAGCAGTACTTC. This rearrangement joins TRBV6-1 to TRBJ2-7; D uncertain. V shed 7 bases and J shed 0 bases, with 10 bases lying between them. This CDR3 contains 13 residues. Germline V gives CDR1 MNHNS, CDR2 SASEGT.

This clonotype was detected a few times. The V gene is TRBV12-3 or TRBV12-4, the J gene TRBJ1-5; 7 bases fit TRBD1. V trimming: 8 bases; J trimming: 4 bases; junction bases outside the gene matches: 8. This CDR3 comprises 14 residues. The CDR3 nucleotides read TGTGCCAGCGGAGGGGGCGAAACGAATCAGCCCCAGCATTTT. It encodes CASGGGETNQPQHF.

This chain's CDR3 is CASSLAPSGGGHTGELFF. In nucleotides, the CDR3 is TGTGCCAGCAGCTTAGCCCCTTCAGGGGGCGGTCACACCGGGGAGCTGTTTTTT. The rearrangement links TRBV7-2 to TRBJ2-2, with 8 positions matching TRBD1. J gave up 3 bases and V 0 bases, and 9 bases lay outside the gene matches. The CDR3 length is 18 residues. Germline CDR1 and CDR2: SGHTA and FQGNSA.

The CDR3 nucleotides read TGTGCCAGCAGTTCCCCCACCCAGGCGAGGAGCAATCAGCCCCAGCATTTT. This codes for CASSSPTQARSNQPQHF. This chain connects TRBV27 to TRBJ1-5; D uncertain. V was trimmed by 4 bases and J by 1 base, leaving 17 bases between them. The germline V gene has CDR1 MNHEY and CDR2 SMNVEV (reference sequence). The CDR3 runs to 17 residues.

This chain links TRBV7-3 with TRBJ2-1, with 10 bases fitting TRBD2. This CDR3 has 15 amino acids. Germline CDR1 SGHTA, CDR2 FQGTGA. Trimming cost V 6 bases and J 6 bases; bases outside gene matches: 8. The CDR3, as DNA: TGTGCCAGCAGTGCGACTAGCGGGCTTGGCAATGAGCAGTTCTTC. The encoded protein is CASSATSGLGNEQFF.

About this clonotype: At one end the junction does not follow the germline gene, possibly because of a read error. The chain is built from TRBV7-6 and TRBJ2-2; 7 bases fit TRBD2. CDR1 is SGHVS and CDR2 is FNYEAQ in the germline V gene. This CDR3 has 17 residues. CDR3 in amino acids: CASSLEVAGANTGEMFF. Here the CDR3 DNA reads TGTGCCAGCAGCTTAGAAGTAGCGGGCGCGAACACCGGGGAGATGTTTTTT. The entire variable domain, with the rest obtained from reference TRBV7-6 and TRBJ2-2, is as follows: GAGVSQSPRYKVTKRGQDVALRCDPISGHVSLYWYRQALGQGPEFLTYFNYEAQQDKSGLPNDRFSAERPEGSISTLTIQRTEQRDSAMYRCASSLEVAGANTGEMFFGEGSRLTVL.

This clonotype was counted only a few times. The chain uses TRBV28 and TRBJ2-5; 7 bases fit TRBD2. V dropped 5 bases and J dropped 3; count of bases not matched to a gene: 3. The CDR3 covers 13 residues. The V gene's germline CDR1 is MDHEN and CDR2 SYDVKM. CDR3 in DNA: TGTGCCAGCAGTATCAGCGGGGAAGAGACCCAGTACTTC. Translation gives CASSISGEETQYF.

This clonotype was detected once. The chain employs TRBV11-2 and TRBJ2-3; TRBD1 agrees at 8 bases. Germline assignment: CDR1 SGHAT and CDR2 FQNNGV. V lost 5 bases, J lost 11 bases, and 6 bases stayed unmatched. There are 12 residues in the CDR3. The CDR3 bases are TGTGCCAGCAGCCCTCGGACAGGGAAGCAGTATTTT. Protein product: CASSPRTGKQYF.

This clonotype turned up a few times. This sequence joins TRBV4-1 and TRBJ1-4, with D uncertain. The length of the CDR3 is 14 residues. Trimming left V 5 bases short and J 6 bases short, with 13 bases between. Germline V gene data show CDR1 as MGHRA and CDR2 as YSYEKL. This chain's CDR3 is CASSSGPRDEKLFF. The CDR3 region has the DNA TGCGCCAGCAGCTCAGGTCCAAGGGATGAAAAACTGTTTTTT.

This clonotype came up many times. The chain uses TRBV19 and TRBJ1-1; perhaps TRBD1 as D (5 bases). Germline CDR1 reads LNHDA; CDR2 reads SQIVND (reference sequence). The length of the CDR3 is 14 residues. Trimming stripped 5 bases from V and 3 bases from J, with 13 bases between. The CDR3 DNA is TGTGCCAGTAGTTTCCCAGGGAGGCACACTGAAGCTTTCTTT. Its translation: CASSFPGRHTEAFF.

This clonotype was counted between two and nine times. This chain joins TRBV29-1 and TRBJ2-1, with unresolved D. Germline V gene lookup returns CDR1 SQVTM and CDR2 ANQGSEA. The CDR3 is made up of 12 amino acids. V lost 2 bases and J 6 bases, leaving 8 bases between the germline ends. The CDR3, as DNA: TGCAGCGTTGAAAGGACCGCCAATGAGCAGTTCTTC. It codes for CSVERTANEQFF.

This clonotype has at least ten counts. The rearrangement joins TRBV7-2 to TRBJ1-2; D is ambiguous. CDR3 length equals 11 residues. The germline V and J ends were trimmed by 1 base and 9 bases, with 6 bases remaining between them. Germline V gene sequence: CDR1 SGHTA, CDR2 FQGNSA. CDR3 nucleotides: TGTGCCAGCAGCTTAGGGAAGAGCTACACCTTC. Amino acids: CASSLGKSYTF.

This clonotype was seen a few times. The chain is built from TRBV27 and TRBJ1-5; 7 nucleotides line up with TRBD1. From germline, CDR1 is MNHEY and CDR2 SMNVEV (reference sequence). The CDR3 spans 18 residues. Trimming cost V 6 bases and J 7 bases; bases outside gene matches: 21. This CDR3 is CASSSQRLEGARRQPQHF. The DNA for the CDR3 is TGTGCCAGCAGCTCCCAACGCCTGGAGGGGGCGCGTAGGCAGCCCCAGCATTTT.

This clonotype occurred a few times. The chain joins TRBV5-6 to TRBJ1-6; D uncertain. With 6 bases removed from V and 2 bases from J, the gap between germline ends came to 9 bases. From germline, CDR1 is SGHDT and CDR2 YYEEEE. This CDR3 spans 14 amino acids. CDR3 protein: CASKTSPYNSPLHF. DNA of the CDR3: TGTGCCAGCAAGACAAGTCCCTATAATTCACCCCTCCACTTT.

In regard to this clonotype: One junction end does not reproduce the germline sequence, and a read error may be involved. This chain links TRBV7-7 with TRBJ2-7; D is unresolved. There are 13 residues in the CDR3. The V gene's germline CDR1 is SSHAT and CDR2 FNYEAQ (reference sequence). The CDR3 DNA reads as TGTGCTAGCAGCCTAAGGTTTTGGGACGAGCAGTACTTC. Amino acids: CASSLRFWDEQYF. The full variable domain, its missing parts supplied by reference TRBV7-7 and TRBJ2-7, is GAGVSQSPRYKVTKRGQDVTLRCDPISSHATLYWYQQALGQGPEFLTYFNYEAQPDKSGLPSDRFSAERPEGSISTLTIQRTEQRDSAMYRCASSLRFWDEQYFGPGTRLTVT.